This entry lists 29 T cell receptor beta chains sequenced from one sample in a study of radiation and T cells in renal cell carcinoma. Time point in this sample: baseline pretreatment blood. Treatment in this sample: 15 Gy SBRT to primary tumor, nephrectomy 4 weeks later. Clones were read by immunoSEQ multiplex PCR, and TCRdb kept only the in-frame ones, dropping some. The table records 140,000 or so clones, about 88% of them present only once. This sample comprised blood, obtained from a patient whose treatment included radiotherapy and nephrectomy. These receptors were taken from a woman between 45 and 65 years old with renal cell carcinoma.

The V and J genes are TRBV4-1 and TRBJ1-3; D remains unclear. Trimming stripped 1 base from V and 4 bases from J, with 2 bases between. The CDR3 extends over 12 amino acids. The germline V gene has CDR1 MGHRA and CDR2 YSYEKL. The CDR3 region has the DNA TGCGCCAGCAGCCAAGCCGGAAACACCATATATTTT. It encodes CASSQAGNTIYF.

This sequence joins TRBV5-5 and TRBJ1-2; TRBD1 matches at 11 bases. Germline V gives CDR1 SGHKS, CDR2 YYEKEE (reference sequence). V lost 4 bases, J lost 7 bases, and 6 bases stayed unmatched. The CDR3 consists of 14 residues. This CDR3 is CASSTAGTGGGYTF. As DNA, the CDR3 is TGTGCCAGCAGCACCGCCGGGACAGGGGGTGGCTACACCTTC. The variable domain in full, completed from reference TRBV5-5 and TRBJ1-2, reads DAGVTQSPTHLIKTRGQQVTLRCSPISGHKSVSWYQQVLGQGPQFIFQYYEKEERGRGNFPDRFSARQFPNYSSELNVNALLLGDSALYLCASSTAGTGGGYTFGSGTRLTVV.

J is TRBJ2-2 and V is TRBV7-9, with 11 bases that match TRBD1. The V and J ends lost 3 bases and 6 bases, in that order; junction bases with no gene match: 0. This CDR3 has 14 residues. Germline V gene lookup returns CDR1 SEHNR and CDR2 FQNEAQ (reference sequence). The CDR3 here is CASSLGQGAGELFF. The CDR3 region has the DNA TGTGCCAGCAGCTTGGGACAGGGGGCCGGGGAGCTGTTTTTT.

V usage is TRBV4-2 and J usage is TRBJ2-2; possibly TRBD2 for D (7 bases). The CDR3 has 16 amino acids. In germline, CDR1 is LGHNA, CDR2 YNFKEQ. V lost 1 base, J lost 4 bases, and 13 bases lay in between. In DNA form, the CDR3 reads TGTGCCAGCAGCCAAGGAGGGGGGGACTCCACCGGGGAGCTGTTTTTT. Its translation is CASSQGGGDSTGELFF.

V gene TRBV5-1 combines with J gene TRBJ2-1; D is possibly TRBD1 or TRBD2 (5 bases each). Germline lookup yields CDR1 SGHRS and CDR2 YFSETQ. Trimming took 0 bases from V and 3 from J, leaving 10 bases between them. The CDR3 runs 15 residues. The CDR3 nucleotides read TGCGCCAGCAGCTTGGGTGGGGACCTCTACAATGAGCAGTTCTTC. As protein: CASSLGGDLYNEQFF.

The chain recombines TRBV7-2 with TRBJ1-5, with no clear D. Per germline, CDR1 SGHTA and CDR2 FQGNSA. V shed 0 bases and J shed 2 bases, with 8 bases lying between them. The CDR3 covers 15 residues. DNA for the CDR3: TGTGCCAGCAGCTTAGCAAGGGTTGGCAATCAGCCCCAGCATTTT. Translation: CASSLARVGNQPQHF.

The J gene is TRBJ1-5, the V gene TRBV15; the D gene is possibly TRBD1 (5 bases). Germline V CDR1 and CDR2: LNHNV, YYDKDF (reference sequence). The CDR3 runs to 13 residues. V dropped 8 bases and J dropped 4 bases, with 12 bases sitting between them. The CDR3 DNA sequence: TGTGCCACCTCTTGGGGCGGTAATCAGCCCCAGCATTTT. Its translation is CATSWGGNQPQHF.

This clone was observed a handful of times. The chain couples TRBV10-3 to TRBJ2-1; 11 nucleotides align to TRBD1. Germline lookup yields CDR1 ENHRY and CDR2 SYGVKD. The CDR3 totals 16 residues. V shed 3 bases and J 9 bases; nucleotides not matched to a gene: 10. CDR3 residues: CAISDRAGTGGSEQFF. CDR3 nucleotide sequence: TGTGCCATCAGTGATCGCGCAGGGACAGGGGGAAGTGAGCAGTTCTTC.

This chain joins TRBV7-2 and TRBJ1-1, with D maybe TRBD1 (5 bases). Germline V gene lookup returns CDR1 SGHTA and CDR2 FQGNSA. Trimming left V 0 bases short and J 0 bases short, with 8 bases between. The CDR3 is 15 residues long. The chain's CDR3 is CASSLAAGLNTEAFF. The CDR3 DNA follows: TGTGCCAGCAGCTTAGCCGCAGGGCTGAACACTGAAGCTTTCTTT.

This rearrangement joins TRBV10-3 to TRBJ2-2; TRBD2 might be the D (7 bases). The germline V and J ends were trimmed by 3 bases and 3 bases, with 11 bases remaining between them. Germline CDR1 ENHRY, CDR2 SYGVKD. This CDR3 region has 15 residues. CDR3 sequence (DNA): TGTGCCATCAGTGACCCCGGGGGGCACACCGGGGAGCTGTTTTTT. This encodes CAISDPGGHTGELFF.

CDR3 in DNA: TGTGCCAGCAGCTCGCAAGACAGGTTCTCCTACGAGCAGTACTTC. Residues: CASSSQDRFSYEQYF. This sequence joins TRBV5-6 and TRBJ2-7; D is possibly TRBD1 (6 bases). The CDR3 extends over 15 amino acids. Trimming removed 3 bases from V and 0 bases from J, with 13 bases in between. Germline V lookup: CDR1 SGHDT, CDR2 YYEEEE.

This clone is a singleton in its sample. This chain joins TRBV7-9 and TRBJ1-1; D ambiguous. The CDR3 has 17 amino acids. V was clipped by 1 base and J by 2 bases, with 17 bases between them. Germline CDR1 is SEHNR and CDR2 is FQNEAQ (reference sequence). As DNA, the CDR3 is TGTGCCAGCAGCTTAGGAGGTGGCAGGCAAGTTAACACTGAAGCTTTCTTT. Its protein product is CASSLGGGRQVNTEAFF. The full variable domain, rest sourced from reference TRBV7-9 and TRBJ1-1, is DTGVSQNPRHKITKRGQNVTFRCDPISEHNRLYWYRQTLGQGPEFLTYFQNEAQLEKSRLLSDRFSAERPKGSFSTLEIQRTEQGDSAMYLCASSLGGGRQVNTEAFFGQGTRLTVV.

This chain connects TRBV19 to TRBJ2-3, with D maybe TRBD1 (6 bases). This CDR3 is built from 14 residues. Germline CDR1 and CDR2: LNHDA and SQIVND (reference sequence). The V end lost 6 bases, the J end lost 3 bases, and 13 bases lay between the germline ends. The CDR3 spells CASRAEGVTDTQYF. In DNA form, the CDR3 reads TGTGCCAGTAGGGCCGAGGGGGTTACAGATACGCAGTATTTT.

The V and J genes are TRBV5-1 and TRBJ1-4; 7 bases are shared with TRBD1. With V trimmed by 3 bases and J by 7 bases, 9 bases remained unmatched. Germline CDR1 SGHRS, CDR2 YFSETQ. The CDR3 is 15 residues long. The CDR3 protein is CASSSGDSRSEKLFF. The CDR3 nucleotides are TGCGCCAGCAGCTCTGGGGACAGTCGAAGTGAAAAACTGTTTTTT.

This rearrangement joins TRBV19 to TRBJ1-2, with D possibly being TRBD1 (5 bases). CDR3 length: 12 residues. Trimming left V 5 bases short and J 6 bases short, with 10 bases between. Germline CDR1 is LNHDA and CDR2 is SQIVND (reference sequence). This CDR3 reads CASSRRGDGYTF. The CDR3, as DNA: TGTGCCAGTAGTCGGCGGGGGGATGGCTACACCTTC.

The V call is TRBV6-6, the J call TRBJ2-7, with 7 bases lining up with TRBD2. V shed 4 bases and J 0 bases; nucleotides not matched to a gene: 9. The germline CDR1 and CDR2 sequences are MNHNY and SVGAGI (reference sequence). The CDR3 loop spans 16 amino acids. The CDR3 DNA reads TGTGCCAGCAGTTGGGAGGGAACCCACAACTCCTACGAGCAGTACTTC. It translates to CASSWEGTHNSYEQYF.

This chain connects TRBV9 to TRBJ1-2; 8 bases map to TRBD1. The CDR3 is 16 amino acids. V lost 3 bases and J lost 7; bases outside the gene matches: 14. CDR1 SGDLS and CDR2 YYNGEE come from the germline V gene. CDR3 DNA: TGTGCCAGCAGCGGACTTCTGACAGGGGCGCTAAGTGGCTACACCTTC. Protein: CASSGLLTGALSGYTF.

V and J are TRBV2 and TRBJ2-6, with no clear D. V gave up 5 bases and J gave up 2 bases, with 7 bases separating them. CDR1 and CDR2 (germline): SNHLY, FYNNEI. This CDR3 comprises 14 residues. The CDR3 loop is CASSFSPGANVLTF. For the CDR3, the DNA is TGTGCCAGCAGTTTCAGCCCTGGGGCCAACGTCCTGACTTTC. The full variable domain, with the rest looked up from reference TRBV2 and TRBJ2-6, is EPEVTQTPSHQVTQMGQEVILRCVPISNHLYFYWYRQILGQKVEFLVSFYNNEISEKSEIFDDQFSVERPDGSNFTLKIRSTKLEDSAMYFCASSFSPGANVLTFGAGSRLTVL.

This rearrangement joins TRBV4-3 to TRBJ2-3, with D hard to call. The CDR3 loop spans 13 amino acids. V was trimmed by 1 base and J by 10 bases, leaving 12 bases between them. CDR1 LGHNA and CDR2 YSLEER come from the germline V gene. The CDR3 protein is CASSQGRLGAQYF. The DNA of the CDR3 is TGCGCCAGCAGCCAAGGGCGACTTGGAGCGCAGTATTTT.

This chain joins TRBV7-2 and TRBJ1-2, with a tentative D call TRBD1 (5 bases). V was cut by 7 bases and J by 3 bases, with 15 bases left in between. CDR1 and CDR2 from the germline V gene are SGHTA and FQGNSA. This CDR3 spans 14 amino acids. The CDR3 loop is CASIPGWGDYGYTF. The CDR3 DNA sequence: TGTGCCAGCATCCCAGGGTGGGGAGACTATGGCTACACCTTC.

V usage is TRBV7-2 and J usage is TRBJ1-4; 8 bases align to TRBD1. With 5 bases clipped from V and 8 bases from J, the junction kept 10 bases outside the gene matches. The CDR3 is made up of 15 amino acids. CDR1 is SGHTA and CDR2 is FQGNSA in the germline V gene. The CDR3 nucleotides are TGTGCCAGCAGCATCAGGACAGGGCTCGAAGAAAAACTGTTTTTT. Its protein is CASSIRTGLEEKLFF.

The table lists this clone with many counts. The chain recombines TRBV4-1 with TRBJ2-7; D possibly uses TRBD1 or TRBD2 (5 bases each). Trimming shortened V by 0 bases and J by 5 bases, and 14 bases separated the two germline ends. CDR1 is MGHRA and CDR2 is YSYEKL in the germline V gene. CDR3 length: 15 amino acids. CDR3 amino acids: CASSQDRGVENEQYF. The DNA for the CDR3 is TGCGCCAGCAGCCAAGATCGAGGGGTGGAGAACGAGCAGTACTTC.

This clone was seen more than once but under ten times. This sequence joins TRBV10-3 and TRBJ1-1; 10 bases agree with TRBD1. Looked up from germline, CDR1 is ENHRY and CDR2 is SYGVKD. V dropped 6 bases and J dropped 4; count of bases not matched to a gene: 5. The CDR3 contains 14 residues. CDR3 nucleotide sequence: TGTGCCATCAGGTCGACAGGGGGCGGCACTGAAGCTTTCTTT. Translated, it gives CAIRSTGGGTEAFF.

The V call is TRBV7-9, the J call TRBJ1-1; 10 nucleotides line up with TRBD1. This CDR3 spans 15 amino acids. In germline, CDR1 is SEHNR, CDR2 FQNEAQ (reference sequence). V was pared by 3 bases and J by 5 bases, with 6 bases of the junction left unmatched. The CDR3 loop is CASSFRTGGQTEAFF. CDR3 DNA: TGTGCCAGCAGCTTTCGGACAGGGGGGCAGACTGAAGCTTTCTTT.

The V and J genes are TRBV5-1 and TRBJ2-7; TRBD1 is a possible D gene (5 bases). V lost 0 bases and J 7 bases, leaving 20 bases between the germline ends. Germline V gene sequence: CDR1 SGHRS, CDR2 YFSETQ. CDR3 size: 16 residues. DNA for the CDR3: TGCGCCAGCAGCTTGGCCCTCAAAGGACACGAGATGGAGCAGTACTTC. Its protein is CASSLALKGHEMEQYF. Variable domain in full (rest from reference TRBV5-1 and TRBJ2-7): KAGVTQTPRYLIKTRGQQVTLSCSPISGHRSVSWYQQTPGQGLQFLFEYFSETQRNKGNFPGRFSGRQFSNSRSEMNVSTLELGDSALYLCASSLALKGHEMEQYFGPGTRLTVT.

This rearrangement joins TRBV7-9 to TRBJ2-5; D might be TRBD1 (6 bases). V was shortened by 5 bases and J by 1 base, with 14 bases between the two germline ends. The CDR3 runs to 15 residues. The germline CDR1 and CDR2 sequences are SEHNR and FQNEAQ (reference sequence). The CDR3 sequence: CASSPTGQFQETQYF. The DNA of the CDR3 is TGTGCCAGCAGCCCTACCGGACAGTTCCAAGAGACCCAGTACTTC.

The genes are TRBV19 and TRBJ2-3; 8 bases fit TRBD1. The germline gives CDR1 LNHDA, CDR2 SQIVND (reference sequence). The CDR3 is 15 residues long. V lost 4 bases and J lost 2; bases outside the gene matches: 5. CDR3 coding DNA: TGTGCCAGTAGTACAAGGGACAGGATCACAGATACGCAGTATTTT. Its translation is CASSTRDRITDTQYF.

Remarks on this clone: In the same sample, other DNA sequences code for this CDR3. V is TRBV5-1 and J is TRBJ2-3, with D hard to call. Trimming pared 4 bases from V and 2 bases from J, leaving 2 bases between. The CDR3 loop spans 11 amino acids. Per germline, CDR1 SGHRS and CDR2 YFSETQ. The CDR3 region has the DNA TGCGCCAGCAGCGACACAGATACGCAGTATTTT. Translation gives CASSDTDTQYF.

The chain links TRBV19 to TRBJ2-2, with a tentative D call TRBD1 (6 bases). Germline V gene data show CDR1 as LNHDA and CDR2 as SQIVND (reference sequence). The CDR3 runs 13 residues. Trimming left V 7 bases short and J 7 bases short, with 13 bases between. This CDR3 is CASMNRANGELFF. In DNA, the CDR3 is TGTGCCAGTATGAACAGGGCTAACGGGGAGCTGTTTTTT. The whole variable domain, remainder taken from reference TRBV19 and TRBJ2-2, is DGGITQSPKYLFRKEGQNVTLSCEQNLNHDAMYWYRQDPGQGLRLIYYSQIVNDFQKGDIAEGYSVSREKKESFPLTVTSAQKNPTAFYLCASMNRANGELFFGEGSRLTVL.